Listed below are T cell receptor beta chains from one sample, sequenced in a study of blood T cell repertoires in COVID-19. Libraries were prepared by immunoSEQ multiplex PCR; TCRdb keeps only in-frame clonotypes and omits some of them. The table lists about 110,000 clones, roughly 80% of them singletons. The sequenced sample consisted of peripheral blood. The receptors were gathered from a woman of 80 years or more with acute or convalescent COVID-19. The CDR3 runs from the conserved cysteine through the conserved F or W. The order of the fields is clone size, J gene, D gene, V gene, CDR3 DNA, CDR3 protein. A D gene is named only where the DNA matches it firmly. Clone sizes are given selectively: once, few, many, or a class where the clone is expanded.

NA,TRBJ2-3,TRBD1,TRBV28,TGTGCCAGCAGGGGACAGGGGTATGATACGCAGTATTTT,CASRGQGYDTQYF
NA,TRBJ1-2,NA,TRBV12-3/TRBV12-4,TGTGCCAGCAGGCCAGACGGGGGGCAGGGCTACACCTTC,CASRPDGGQGYTF
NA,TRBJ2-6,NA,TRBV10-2,TGCGCCAGCAGTGGCCTTACAACCTCTGGGGCCAACGTCCTGACTTTC,CASSGLTTSGANVLTF
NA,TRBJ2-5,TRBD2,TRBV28,TGTGCCAGCAGTTTAAGGACTAGCGGGAACCCTTTCCAAGAGACCCAGTACTTC,CASSLRTSGNPFQETQYF
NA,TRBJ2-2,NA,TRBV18,TGTGCCAGCTCACCAGGGGGCAACACCGGGGAGCTGTTTTTT,CASSPGGNTGELFF
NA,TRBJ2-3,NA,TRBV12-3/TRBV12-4,TGTGCCAGCACCCTCTCGGGCACAGATACGCAGTATTTT,CASTLSGTDTQYF
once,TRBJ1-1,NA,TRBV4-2,TGTGCCAGCAGCCACGGCGGGGGCACTGAAGCTTTCTTT,CASSHGGGTEAFF
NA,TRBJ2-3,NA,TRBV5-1,TGCGCCAGCAGCCCCGGGGGGCCTAGCACAGATACGCAGTATTTT,CASSPGGPSTDTQYF
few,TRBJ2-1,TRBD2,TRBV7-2,TGTGCCAGCAGTACCGGGACTAGCGGCTACAATGAGCAGTTCTTC,CASSTGTSGYNEQFF
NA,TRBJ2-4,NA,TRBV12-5,TGTGCTAGTGCCCCGGACAGAACCAAAAACATTCAGTACTTC,CASAPDRTKNIQYF
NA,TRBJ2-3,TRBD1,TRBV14,TGTGCCAGCAGCCAAGTCTGGGGGACAGCGATCACAGATACGCAGTATTTT,CASSQVWGTAITDTQYF
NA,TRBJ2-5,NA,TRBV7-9,TGTGCCAGCAGTTTGACACGCCCATCTAAATTCCAAGAGACCCAGTACTTC,CASSLTRPSKFQETQYF
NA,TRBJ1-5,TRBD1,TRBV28,TGTGCCAGCAGTTGGGGACAGGGAGGCAATCAGCCCCAGCATTTT,CASSWGQGGNQPQHF
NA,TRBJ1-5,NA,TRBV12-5,TGTGCTAGTGGCCTTGATCAGCCCCAGCATTTT,CASGLDQPQHF
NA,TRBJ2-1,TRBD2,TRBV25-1,TGTGCCACCCGGACTAGCGGGAGCCCTGAGCAGTTCTTC,CATRTSGSPEQFF
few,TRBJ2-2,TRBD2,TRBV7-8,TGTGCCAGCAGCGTTACTAGCGGGAAAGGTACCGGGGAGCTGTTTTTT,CASSVTSGKGTGELFF
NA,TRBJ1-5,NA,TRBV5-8,TGTGCCAGCAGCTTGGTCTGGGCAGGGTCGAATCAGCCCCAGCATTTT,CASSLVWAGSNQPQHF
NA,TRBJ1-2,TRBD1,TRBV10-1,TGCGCCAGCAACCCGGGACAGGCTGGCTATGGCTACACCTTC,CASNPGQAGYGYTF
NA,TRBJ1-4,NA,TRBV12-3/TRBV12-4,TGTGCCAGCAGTTTAGGCGGAAAACTGTTTTTT,CASSLGGKLFF
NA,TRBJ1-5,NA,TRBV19,TGTGCCACGACAGGTATAGACAATCAGCCCCAGCATTTT,CATTGIDNQPQHF
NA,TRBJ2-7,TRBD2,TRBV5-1,TGCGCCAGCAGAGCCGAGGTAGCGGGAGTCGGGGAGCAGTACTTC,CASRAEVAGVGEQYF